This entry describes one T cell receptor beta chain. Its target is not known. Every contributor of samples was a Caucasian grown-up residing in Nashville, Tennessee. Assay used: immunoSEQ multiplex PCR; TCRdb lists only in-frame clones, some missing. This sample has a few million clones, with more than 85% found just once. This sample stems from a study of shared clonotypes between healthy human individuals. Study-wide background: Every donor yielded three CD4 naive, three CD4 memory, two CD8 naive and one CD8 memory plate.

The CDR3 is made up of 14 amino acids. The germline V and J ends were trimmed by 3 bases and 8 bases, with 16 bases remaining between them. Germline V gene data show CDR1 as SNHLY and CDR2 as FYNNEI. Whole-study results and caveats: The low donor count limited represented genetic and exposure-history diversity.

The source of this sequence is a man aged 18 to 29 in good health. Some clones in this sample may be carry-over from other donors' samples. The specimen was naive CD4+ T cells from PBMCs. Subset of the sample: CD45RA+ positively selected. The genes are TRBV2 and TRBJ1-2; perhaps TRBD1 as D (6 bases). CDR3 region: CASSDQGTIGGYTF. The CDR3, as DNA: TGTGCCAGCAGTGACCAGGGGACCATTGGGGGCTACACCTTC.